This is a list of T cell receptor beta chains from one sample in a study of regulatory T cells in long-lasting Graves disease. TCRdb analysed the multiplex PCR reads with MiXCR anew, one entry per CDR3 protein. The table includes over 350,000 distinct CDR3 sequences, around 21% detected once. The material sequenced was peripheral blood mononuclear cells (PBMCs), taken when the disease was refractory, from a patient treated with antithyroid drugs. The receptors were sampled from a female donor with Graves disease. Each CDR3 is given with its conserved first and last residue. A D gene is named only where the DNA matches it firmly. Clone size is stated in some rows and not others, as once, few, many or a class when expanded.

CASSTHMNTEAFF TGCGCCAGCAGCACCCATATGAACACTGAAGCTTTCTTT many TRBV5-1 - 13 TRBJ1-1
CSPPVLGNEAMDTEAFF TGCAGTCCCCCCGTGCTGGGGAATGAGGCTATGGACACTGAAGCTTTCTTT few TRBV20-1 - 17 TRBJ1-1
CAWSVPEYSNQPQHF TGTGCCTGGAGTGTACCTGAGTATAGCAATCAGCCCCAGCATTTT - TRBV30 - 15 TRBJ1-5
CASSRLEDGYTF TGTGCCAGCAGCCGTCTCGAGGATGGCTACACCTTC many TRBV28 - 12 TRBJ1-2
CASSPLGTTYGYTF TGTGCCAGCAGCCCCCTGGGCACTACCTATGGCTACACCTTC many TRBV12-3/TRBV12-4 - 14 TRBJ1-2
CASSRTAKKLFF TGTGCCAGTAGCCGGACGGCTAAAAAACTGTTTTTT few TRBV19 - 12 TRBJ1-4
CATSDPGTSGREETQYF TGTGCCACCAGTGACCCTGGGACTAGCGGGAGGGAAGAGACCCAGTACTTC many TRBV24-1 TRBD2 17 TRBJ2-5
CASSFTVTGTGSNEQFF TGTGCCAGCAGCTTCACAGTGACCGGGACAGGGAGCAATGAGCAGTTCTTC - TRBV7-2 TRBD1 17 TRBJ2-1
CASSLFTTEAFF TGTGCCAGCAGCTTATTTACCACTGAAGCTTTCTTT many TRBV7-9 - 12 TRBJ1-1
CASSFRTGGNDQPQHF TGTGCCAGCAGTTTTAGGACAGGGGGGAACGATCAGCCCCAGCATTTT many TRBV12-3/TRBV12-4 TRBD1 16 TRBJ1-5
CASSFAGDNEQYF TGTGCCAGCAGCTTCGCAGGGGACAACGAGCAGTACTTC few TRBV7-2 - 13 TRBJ2-7
CASSLALGRETQYF TGTGCCAGCAGCTTGGCCTTGGGGAGGGAGACCCAGTACTTC - TRBV5-6 - 14 TRBJ2-5
CSATGMAEAFF TGCAGCGCCACAGGGATGGCTGAAGCTTTCTTT few TRBV29-1 - 11 TRBJ1-1
CSARESRAELAKNIQYF TGCAGTGCTAGAGAGTCTAGGGCAGAACTAGCCAAAAACATTCAGTACTTC - TRBV20-1 - 17 TRBJ2-4
CAWGDARYNEQFF TGTGCCTGGGGAGACGCGCGCTACAATGAGCAGTTCTTC few TRBV30 - 13 TRBJ2-1
CASSPLPPGSNQPQHF TGTGCCAGCTCACCACTTCCCCCCGGGAGCAATCAGCCCCAGCATTTT - TRBV18 - 16 TRBJ1-5
CSASSGTSGSKNTQYF TGCAGTGCTAGCTCTGGGACTAGCGGGAGTAAGAATACGCAGTATTTT - TRBV20-1 TRBD2 16 TRBJ2-3
CASRPSFGRAGGLYTF TGTGCCAGCAGGCCGAGTTTTGGTAGGGCCGGAGGTCTCTACACCTTC many TRBV28 - 16 TRBJ1-2
CASSPAGNTGELFF TGTGCCAGCAGTCCAGCGGGCAACACCGGGGAGCTGTTTTTT few TRBV7-2 - 14 TRBJ2-2
CASRITSGRSYEQYF TGTGCCAGCAGGATAACTAGCGGGAGGTCCTACGAGCAGTACTTC many TRBV28 TRBD2 15 TRBJ2-7
CASRPNGGYEQYF TGTGCCAGCAGACCCAACGGGGGGTACGAGCAGTACTTC many TRBV27 TRBD2 13 TRBJ2-7
CASSPTAGGTQYF TGTGCCAGCAGCCCGACAGCTGGGGGGACCCAGTACTTC many TRBV3-1 - 13 TRBJ2-5
CASALADNEQFF TGTGCCAGCGCACTAGCGGATAATGAGCAGTTCTTC few TRBV6-1 TRBD2 12 TRBJ2-1
CASSQEIQGRETQYF TGCGCCAGCAGCCAGGAAATACAGGGCAGAGAGACCCAGTACTTC - TRBV4-3 - 15 TRBJ2-5
CSAADGYEQYF TGCAGTGCTGCGGACGGCTACGAGCAGTACTTC few TRBV20-1 - 11 TRBJ2-7
CASSPREGGPIGELFF TGTGCCAGCAGTCCCCGTGAGGGAGGGCCGATCGGGGAGCTGTTTTTT - TRBV5-4 TRBD2 16 TRBJ2-2
CSVEGTSGQGISDEQYF TGCAGCGTTGAAGGGACCTCGGGACAGGGGATATCGGACGAGCAGTACTTC few TRBV29-1 TRBD1 17 TRBJ2-7
CASSYWGAGTGELFF TGTGCCAGCAGTTACTGGGGAGCGGGCACCGGGGAGCTGTTTTTT few TRBV6-5 - 15 TRBJ2-2
CASSLGARVDGYTF TGTGCCAGCAGCTTGGGGGCCAGGGTGGATGGCTACACCTTC - TRBV5-6 - 14 TRBJ1-2